This TCR beta chain was sequenced for a study of blood T cell repertoires in COVID-19. On the study more broadly: Acute and convalescent COVID-19 specimens originated in the United States, Italy and Spain. From T cells, B-cell-depleted T cells, or PBMCs came the material, which was cDNA or gDNA.

Profiling relied on immunoSEQ multiplex PCR, and the TCRdb table lists in-frame clones only, not all of them. The repertoire has about 55,000 clones, around 83% of them found once; the top ten carry under 2%. CDR1 and CDR2 from the germline V gene are KGHSH and LQKENI. V lost 2 bases to trimming and J lost 5 bases, with 15 bases between them. The length of the CDR3 is 15 residues. The source material was peripheral blood. This sequence originates from a woman aged 60-75 years with acute or convalescent COVID-19. The chain has TRBV18 and TRBJ1-2, with a weak D call TRBD1 (6 bases). The chain's CDR3 is CASSPMQGTGYGYTF. The DNA for the CDR3 is TGTGCCAGCTCACCAATGCAGGGCACAGGGTATGGCTACACCTTC. The whole variable domain, remainder taken from reference TRBV18 and TRBJ1-2, is NAGVMQNPRHLVRRRGQEARLRCSPMKGHSHVYWYRQLPEEGLKFMVYLQKENIIDESGMPKERFSAEFPKEGPSILRIQQVVRGDSAAYFCASSPMQGTGYGYTFGSGTRLTVV.